Listed here are 16 T cell receptor beta chains from one sample, sequenced in a study of blood T cell repertoires in COVID-19. Clones were sequenced by immunoSEQ multiplex PCR, and TCRdb holds only the in-frame ones, with some missing. This sample carries about 370,000 clones, more than 80% of them seen once, and the ten largest clones take approximately 1%. The sample comprised PBMCs or T cells enriched from blood (not recorded which). These TCRs come from a man younger than 30 who had recovered from COVID-19.

This chain joins TRBV7-9 and TRBJ1-1; no clear D gene. V dropped 1 base and J dropped 4 bases, with 13 bases sitting between them. CDR3 size: 15 residues. The germline gives CDR1 SEHNR, CDR2 FQNEAQ (reference sequence). CDR3 protein: CASSLGQLRGTEAFF. The CDR3 DNA is TGTGCCAGCAGCTTAGGGCAGTTAAGAGGCACTGAAGCTTTCTTT.

On this clone: The same CDR3 can be traced to other DNA sequences in this sample. The J gene is TRBJ1-3, the V gene TRBV7-2; a possible D gene is TRBD1 (5 bases). Germline V gene data show CDR1 as SGHTA and CDR2 as FQGNSA. V lost 4 bases and J 3 bases, leaving 7 bases between the germline ends. CDR3 length equals 13 residues. CDR3 in DNA: TGTGCCAGCAGCTCGGGGGGTGGAAACACCATATATTTT. It codes for CASSSGGGNTIYF.

As regards this clone: In the same sample, other DNA sequences code for this CDR3. The chain is built from TRBV2 and TRBJ1-1; 7 bases agree with TRBD1. CDR1 SNHLY and CDR2 FYNNEI come from the germline V gene. Trimming removed 6 bases from V and 0 bases from J; junction bases left unmatched: 4. CDR3 size: 14 residues. CDR3 protein: CASREGQLNTEAFF. For the CDR3, the DNA is TGTGCCAGCAGGGAGGGACAGTTGAACACTGAAGCTTTCTTT.

The rearrangement links TRBV6-5 to TRBJ1-5; 8 positions match TRBD1. This CDR3 comprises 14 residues. Germline-derived CDR1 and CDR2 are MNHEY and SVGAGI. The ends lost 5 bases at V and 6 bases at J; junction bases unmatched: 6. The CDR3 nucleotides are TGTGCCAGCAGTAAGGACAGGGTGGTTCAGCCCCAGCATTTT. It translates to CASSKDRVVQPQHF.

CDR3 bases: TGTGCCAGCTCACCAGTCTGGAGTCGGACAGTTGAAGCTTTCTTT. This gives the protein CASSPVWSRTVEAFF. This chain connects TRBV18 to TRBJ1-1; the D gene is possibly TRBD1 (6 bases). Trimming removed 2 bases from V and 7 bases from J, with 17 bases in between. Germline-derived CDR1 and CDR2 are KGHSH and LQKENI. The CDR3 loop spans 15 amino acids. The variable domain in full, with the rest retrieved from reference TRBV18 and TRBJ1-1, is NAGVMQNPRHLVRRRGQEARLRCSPMKGHSHVYWYRQLPEEGLKFMVYLQKENIIDESGMPKERFSAEFPKEGPSILRIQQVVRGDSAAYFCASSPVWSRTVEAFFGQGTRLTVV.

The chain recombines TRBV29-1 with TRBJ2-7; a weak D match, TRBD1 (9 bases). This CDR3 region has 14 residues. V shed 7 bases and J shed 0 bases, with 16 bases lying between them. Germline V CDR1 and CDR2: SQVTM, ANQGSEA. In nucleotides, the CDR3 is TGCAGCGCGGGAGGGACAGGGAGCTCCTACGAGCAGTACTTC. Its protein is CSAGGTGSSYEQYF.

The V and J genes are TRBV28 and TRBJ2-1, with D perhaps TRBD1 (5 bases). Germline values: CDR1 MDHEN, CDR2 SYDVKM. This CDR3 contains 15 residues. V was clipped by 2 bases and J by 2 bases, with 10 bases between them. Here the CDR3 reads CASSLGAEPYNEQFF. CDR3 DNA sequence: TGTGCCAGCAGTTTAGGGGCAGAACCCTACAATGAGCAGTTCTTC.

This chain joins TRBV28 and TRBJ1-2; no reliable D call. Trimming took 5 bases from V and 4 from J, leaving 11 bases between them. The CDR3 covers 13 residues. CDR1 and CDR2 (germline): MDHEN, SYDVKM. The CDR3 nucleotides read TGTGCCAGCAGTGTGAGGGAGGCCTATGGCTACACCTTC. Its protein product is CASSVREAYGYTF.

This chain links TRBV28 with TRBJ2-7, with TRBD1 matching 11 bases. V shed 5 bases and J 5 bases; nucleotides not matched to a gene: 8. The CDR3 extends over 15 amino acids. Per the germline V gene, CDR1 is MDHEN and CDR2 is SYDVKM. CDR3 sequence (DNA): TGTGCCAGCAGTCCCGGACAGGGGGCGGGAGACGAGCAGTACTTC. The encoded protein is CASSPGQGAGDEQYF. Based on the CDR3 plus reference TRBV28 and TRBJ2-7, the full variable domain is DVKVTQSSRYLVKRTGEKVFLECVQDMDHENMFWYRQDPGLGLRLIYFSYDVKMKEKGDIPEGYSVSREKKERFSLILESASTNQTSMYLCASSPGQGAGDEQYFGPGTRLTVT.

This clone occurred once. The rearrangement links TRBV28 to TRBJ1-2, with D perhaps TRBD1 (5 bases). V gave up 7 bases and J gave up 4 bases, with 13 bases separating them. There are 13 residues in the CDR3. Germline lookup yields CDR1 MDHEN and CDR2 SYDVKM. The CDR3 DNA sequence: TGTGCCAGCACCCTAGGAGGGGCCTATGGCTACACCTTC. Residues: CASTLGGAYGYTF.

In the case of this clone: The same CDR3 is also encoded by other DNA sequences in this sample. This rearrangement joins TRBV5-1 to TRBJ1-5, with TRBD1 matching over 8 bases. CDR3 length: 14 residues. Germline-derived CDR1 and CDR2 are SGHRS and YFSETQ. The ends lost 2 bases at V and 7 bases at J; junction bases unmatched: 5. This chain's CDR3 is CASSLGQGGQPQHF. DNA for the CDR3: TGCGCCAGCAGCTTAGGACAGGGTGGCCAGCCCCAGCATTTT.

The chain employs TRBV10-1 and TRBJ2-5; the match to TRBD1 covers 9 bases. This CDR3 is 12 amino acids long. The V gene's germline CDR1 is WNHNN and CDR2 SYGVQD (reference sequence). V gave up 10 bases and J gave up 4 bases; unmatched junction bases: 4. CDR3 in amino acids: CANLDRGETQYF. The CDR3 DNA is TGCGCCAACTTGGACAGGGGAGAGACCCAGTACTTC.

This chain connects TRBV5-4 to TRBJ1-5; no reliable D call. V gave up 4 bases and J gave up 2 bases, with 10 bases separating them. This CDR3 region has 14 residues. Germline V gene sequence: CDR1 SGHNT, CDR2 YYREEE (reference sequence). The CDR3 coding sequence is TGTGCCAGCAGCACCGGCGGGGGCAATCAGCCCCAGCATTTT. Translation: CASSTGGGNQPQHF.

This chain links TRBV7-8 with TRBJ2-7, with D possibly being TRBD1 (6 bases). This CDR3 is 12 amino acids long. Germline CDR1 and CDR2: SGHVS and FQNEAQ. V was trimmed by 8 bases and J by 5 bases, leaving 13 bases between them. The CDR3 here is CASLGQNNEQYF. In DNA, the CDR3 is TGTGCCAGCCTAGGACAGAACAACGAGCAGTACTTC. Drawing the rest from reference TRBV7-8 and TRBJ2-7, the complete variable domain is GAGVSQSPRYKVAKRGQDVALRCDPISGHVSLFWYQQALGQGPEFLTYFQNEAQLDKSGLPSDRFFAERPEGSVSTLKIQRTQQEDSAVYLCASLGQNNEQYFGPGTRLTVT.

The genes are TRBV7-3 and TRBJ2-5, with TRBD2 identical over 7 bases. From germline, CDR1 is SGHTA and CDR2 FQGTGA. This CDR3 is built from 15 residues. Trimming cost V 5 bases and J 3 bases; bases outside gene matches: 9. The CDR3 DNA reads as TGTGCCAGCAGCAATGGGACCGCGGGAGAAGAGACCCAGTACTTC. This gives the protein CASSNGTAGEETQYF. The full variable domain, with the rest looked up from reference TRBV7-3 and TRBJ2-5, is GAGVSQTPSNKVTEKGKYVELRCDPISGHTALYWYRQSLGQGPEFLIYFQGTGAADDSGLPNDRFFAVRPEGSVSTLKIQRTERGDSAVYLCASSNGTAGEETQYFGPGTRLLVL.

The chain joins TRBV7-2 to TRBJ2-1, with TRBD2 matching 7 bases. Germline V lookup: CDR1 SGHTA, CDR2 FQGNSA. The trim removed 4 bases at V and 3 bases at J, leaving 9 bases unmatched. The CDR3 has 16 amino acids. Written as DNA, the CDR3 is TGTGCCAGCAGCTCGTACAGCGGGGCTGACTACAATGAGCAGTTCTTC. Its translation: CASSSYSGADYNEQFF.